A selection of T cell receptor beta chains follows, all from one sample in a study of graft-versus-host responses after intestinal transplantation. Assay used: immunoSEQ multiplex PCR; TCRdb lists only in-frame clones, some missing. The data contain about 110,000 clones, around 94% of them singletons. These receptors have no identified antigens. Sequencing used unstimulated CD8+ T cells sorted from spleen or lymph node cells, obtained before transplant. These receptors were obtained from a human donor who was the organ donor for an intestinal transplant. The CDR3 runs from the conserved cysteine through the conserved F or W. A D gene is named only where the DNA matches it firmly.

V gene: TRBV6-1; D gene: TRBD2; J gene: TRBJ2-1; CDR3 protein: CASSSGTSGYNEQFF
V gene: TRBV2; D gene: -; J gene: TRBJ2-7; CDR3 protein: CASSEGGISSYEQYF
V gene: TRBV19; D gene: -; J gene: TRBJ2-7; CDR3 protein: CASSTARGSYEQYF
V gene: TRBV19; D gene: -; J gene: TRBJ2-5; CDR3 protein: CASSTRQAQETQYF
V gene: TRBV4-1; D gene: -; J gene: TRBJ1-5; CDR3 protein: CASSQDSNQPQHF
V gene: TRBV27; D gene: -; J gene: TRBJ2-1; CDR3 protein: CASSLSANEQFF
V gene: TRBV27; D gene: -; J gene: TRBJ1-4; CDR3 protein: CASSPSTGFFEKLFF
V gene: TRBV4-2; D gene: -; J gene: TRBJ1-2; CDR3 protein: CASRAQRDNGYGYTF
V gene: TRBV7-9; D gene: -; J gene: TRBJ1-5; CDR3 protein: CASSPTGGGNQPQHF
V gene: TRBV19; D gene: -; J gene: TRBJ2-3; CDR3 protein: CASSIYAADTQYF
V gene: TRBV4-3; D gene: TRBD1; J gene: TRBJ2-3; CDR3 protein: CASSQDRDRGTDTQYF
V gene: TRBV4-1; D gene: -; J gene: TRBJ2-7; CDR3 protein: CASSQDDMVGGVYEQYF
V gene: TRBV9; D gene: -; J gene: TRBJ2-3; CDR3 protein: CASSRGTDSTDTQYF
V gene: TRBV6-1; D gene: TRBD1; J gene: TRBJ2-7; CDR3 protein: CASSSRDRGHEQYF